The clone carrying this T cell receptor (beta chain) came up once. Its antigen is currently unknown. Profiling relied on immunoSEQ multiplex PCR, and the TCRdb table lists in-frame clones only, not all of them. In the table there are roughly 760,000 clones, 74% of which are singletons. The sample is drawn from a study of shared clonotypes between healthy human individuals. Findings and limits, study-wide: Clonotype sharing among donors, it was expected, would be affected by sequencing depth.

The V gene's germline CDR1 is SGHNT and CDR2 YYREEE (reference sequence). This CDR3 spans 15 amino acids. V shed 2 bases and J shed 0 bases, with 9 bases lying between them. The sequenced sample was memory CD4+ T cells sorted from blood. Regarding subset: CD45RA-negative fraction. The rearrangement uses TRBV5-4 and TRBJ1-3; D gene uncertain. This TCR was sampled from a woman aged 25 to 39 in good health. CDR3 bases: TGTGCCAGCAGCTTCGAGACGGACTCTGGAAACACCATATATTTT. Residues: CASSFETDSGNTIYF.